This T cell receptor beta chain was identified in a study of blood T cell repertoires in COVID-19. Overall study: From the United States, Italy and Spain came samples of acute and convalescent COVID-19.

Clones were read by immunoSEQ multiplex PCR, and TCRdb kept only the in-frame ones, dropping some. The data show about 140,000 clones, around 86% seen once. This clone was seen a few times. Germline V gene data show CDR1 as MGHRA and CDR2 as YSYEKL. CDR3 length: 12 amino acids. The V and J ends lost 4 bases and 5 bases respectively, with 9 bases between them. Input material: PBMCs or T cells enriched from blood (not recorded which). The chain is built from TRBV4-1 and TRBJ2-7; D call uncertain. The receptor was derived from a man in his 60s who had recovered from COVID-19. CDR3 sequence (DNA): TGCGCCAGCAGCCCCTATGGTAACGAGCAGTACTTC. It is translated as CASSPYGNEQYF.